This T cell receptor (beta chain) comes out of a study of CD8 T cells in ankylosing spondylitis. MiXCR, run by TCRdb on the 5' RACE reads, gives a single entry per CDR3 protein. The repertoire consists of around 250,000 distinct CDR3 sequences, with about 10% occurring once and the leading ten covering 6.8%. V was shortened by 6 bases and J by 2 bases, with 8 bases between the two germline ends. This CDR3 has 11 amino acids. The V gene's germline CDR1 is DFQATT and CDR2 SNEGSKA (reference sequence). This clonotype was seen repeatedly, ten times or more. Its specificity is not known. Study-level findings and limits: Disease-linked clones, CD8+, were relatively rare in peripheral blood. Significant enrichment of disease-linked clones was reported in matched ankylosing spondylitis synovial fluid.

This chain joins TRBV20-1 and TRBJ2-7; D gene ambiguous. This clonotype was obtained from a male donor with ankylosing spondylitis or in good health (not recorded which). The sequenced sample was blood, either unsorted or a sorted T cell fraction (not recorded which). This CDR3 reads CSATGPYEQYF. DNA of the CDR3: TGCAGTGCCACGGGTCCCTACGAGCAGTACTTC.